This entry features one T cell receptor (beta chain) sequence. What antigen it recognizes has not been identified. No quality values exist for individual bases; no much larger clone is one base distant. The data were obtained in a study of shared T cell receptors in the human thymus (TCRdb year 2021). Concerning the study at large: The study examined how self-reactive, shared T-cell receptor alpha chains are generated in the human thymus.

The germline V gene (reference sequence) provides CDR1 GTSNPN and CDR2 SVGIG. The CDR3 runs 15 residues from the cysteine to the phenylalanine. Of the read, only the CDR3 DNA is kept; its 45 bases are in frame from base 1. The germline V end is reduced by 3 bases and the J end by 7 bases; junction bases left unmatched: 9. Libraries were built with the immunoSEQ multiplex PCR assay. TCRdb's version of the immuneACCESS table is confined to in-frame rearrangements and falls short of the full clone set. An unresolved V gene accounts for under half of the shortfall where checked; the remainder is of unknown origin. The sample table lists roughly 500,000 clones, 78% of them with a count of one. The top ten constitute about 0.013% of the sample. These records were also assigned to another study, of human thymus T cells. From that second study: The donors were immunologically healthy infants in Finland who had open corrective cardiac surgery for congenital heart defects. Thymus tissue was collected as surgical resects that were removed during corrective cardiac surgery. Usage of V and J gene segments appeared to be biased in both the thymic and the peripheral blood repertoires. The related research reported highly overlapping thymic TCR repertoires among unrelated individuals. The study characterized TCR alpha and beta repertoires from eight infant thymus samples and a few related peripheral blood samples. Donor ages ranged from about 6 to 250 days, and the cohort comprised about six male and a couple of female infants. Thymocytes were released mechanically from tissue and stored at -70 °C as pellets of roughly 9-31 million cells. Genomic DNA was extracted from frozen cell pellets with a QIAsymphony instrument. The immunoSEQ multiplex PCR assay was used to amplify the TCRB and TCRAD loci from a standardized amount of quality-controlled genomic DNA. The amplicons spanned the V(D)J region and were long enough to cover the CDR3 and allow V and J genes to be identified. Amplicon sequencing was performed on an Illumina platform through the commercial immunoSEQ service. Primer bias and sequencing errors were corrected using previously described methods, and TCRAD and TCRB definitions followed the IMGT database. The repertoires were analysed using immunoSEQ Analyzer 3.0 and VDJTools for basic statistics, V/J segment usage, diversity estimates, rarefaction and pairwise overlap. Diversity was estimated with Chao1, ChaoE, Efron-Thisted, Shannon and inverse Simpson indices, and also on datasets down-sampled to the smallest sample. Repertoire overlap used strict matching of CDR3 nucleotide sequence, V gene and J gene, with Jaccard-based multidimensional scaling clustering. On average, thymus samples yielded roughly 800,000 unique TCRB clonotypes, whereas blood samples yielded 75,000 to 95,000.

The TCR was taken from a boy younger than two with a congenital heart defect. Donor details come from another sample of the same person, matched by shared clones. Specimen: thymocytes. The V gene is TRBV30 and the J gene is TRBJ2-1, and 10 junctional nucleotides match TRBD2. The CDR3 region has the sequence CAWSGSGRARNEQFF. DNA sequence: TGTGCCTGGAGCGGAAGCGGGAGGGCCCGGAATGAGCAGTTCTTC.